This T cell receptor (beta chain) is from a study of beta chain features in type 1 diabetes. Looked up from germline, CDR1 is MNHEY and CDR2 is SVGAGI. After removal of 2 bases from V and 2 bases from J, the junction contained 4 bases not matched to a gene. The length of the CDR3 is 16 residues. The whole isolated RNA underwent reverse transcription, so sequencing captured expressed TCRB transcripts. Assay: immunoSEQ multiplex PCR; the TCRdb copy retains only in-frame clones and omits some. The sample has 360,000 or so clones, 15% to 20% seen once. Overall study results and limits: Compared to healthy donors, patients appeared to have naive, central memory and Treg TCRB repertoires that were more alike. A PCR bias possibly favoring shorter templates would apply equally to patients and controls.

With respect to this clone: Its antigen is as yet unknown.

This chain joins TRBV6-5 and TRBJ2-1; 9 bases are a match to TRBD2. This clonotype originated in a young woman in good health. Sample: naive CD4+ T cells from blood. CDR3 sequence reads: CASSYDVAGAYNEQFF. The CDR3 nucleotides read TGTGCCAGCAGTTACGATGTAGCGGGGGCCTACAATGAGCAGTTCTTC.